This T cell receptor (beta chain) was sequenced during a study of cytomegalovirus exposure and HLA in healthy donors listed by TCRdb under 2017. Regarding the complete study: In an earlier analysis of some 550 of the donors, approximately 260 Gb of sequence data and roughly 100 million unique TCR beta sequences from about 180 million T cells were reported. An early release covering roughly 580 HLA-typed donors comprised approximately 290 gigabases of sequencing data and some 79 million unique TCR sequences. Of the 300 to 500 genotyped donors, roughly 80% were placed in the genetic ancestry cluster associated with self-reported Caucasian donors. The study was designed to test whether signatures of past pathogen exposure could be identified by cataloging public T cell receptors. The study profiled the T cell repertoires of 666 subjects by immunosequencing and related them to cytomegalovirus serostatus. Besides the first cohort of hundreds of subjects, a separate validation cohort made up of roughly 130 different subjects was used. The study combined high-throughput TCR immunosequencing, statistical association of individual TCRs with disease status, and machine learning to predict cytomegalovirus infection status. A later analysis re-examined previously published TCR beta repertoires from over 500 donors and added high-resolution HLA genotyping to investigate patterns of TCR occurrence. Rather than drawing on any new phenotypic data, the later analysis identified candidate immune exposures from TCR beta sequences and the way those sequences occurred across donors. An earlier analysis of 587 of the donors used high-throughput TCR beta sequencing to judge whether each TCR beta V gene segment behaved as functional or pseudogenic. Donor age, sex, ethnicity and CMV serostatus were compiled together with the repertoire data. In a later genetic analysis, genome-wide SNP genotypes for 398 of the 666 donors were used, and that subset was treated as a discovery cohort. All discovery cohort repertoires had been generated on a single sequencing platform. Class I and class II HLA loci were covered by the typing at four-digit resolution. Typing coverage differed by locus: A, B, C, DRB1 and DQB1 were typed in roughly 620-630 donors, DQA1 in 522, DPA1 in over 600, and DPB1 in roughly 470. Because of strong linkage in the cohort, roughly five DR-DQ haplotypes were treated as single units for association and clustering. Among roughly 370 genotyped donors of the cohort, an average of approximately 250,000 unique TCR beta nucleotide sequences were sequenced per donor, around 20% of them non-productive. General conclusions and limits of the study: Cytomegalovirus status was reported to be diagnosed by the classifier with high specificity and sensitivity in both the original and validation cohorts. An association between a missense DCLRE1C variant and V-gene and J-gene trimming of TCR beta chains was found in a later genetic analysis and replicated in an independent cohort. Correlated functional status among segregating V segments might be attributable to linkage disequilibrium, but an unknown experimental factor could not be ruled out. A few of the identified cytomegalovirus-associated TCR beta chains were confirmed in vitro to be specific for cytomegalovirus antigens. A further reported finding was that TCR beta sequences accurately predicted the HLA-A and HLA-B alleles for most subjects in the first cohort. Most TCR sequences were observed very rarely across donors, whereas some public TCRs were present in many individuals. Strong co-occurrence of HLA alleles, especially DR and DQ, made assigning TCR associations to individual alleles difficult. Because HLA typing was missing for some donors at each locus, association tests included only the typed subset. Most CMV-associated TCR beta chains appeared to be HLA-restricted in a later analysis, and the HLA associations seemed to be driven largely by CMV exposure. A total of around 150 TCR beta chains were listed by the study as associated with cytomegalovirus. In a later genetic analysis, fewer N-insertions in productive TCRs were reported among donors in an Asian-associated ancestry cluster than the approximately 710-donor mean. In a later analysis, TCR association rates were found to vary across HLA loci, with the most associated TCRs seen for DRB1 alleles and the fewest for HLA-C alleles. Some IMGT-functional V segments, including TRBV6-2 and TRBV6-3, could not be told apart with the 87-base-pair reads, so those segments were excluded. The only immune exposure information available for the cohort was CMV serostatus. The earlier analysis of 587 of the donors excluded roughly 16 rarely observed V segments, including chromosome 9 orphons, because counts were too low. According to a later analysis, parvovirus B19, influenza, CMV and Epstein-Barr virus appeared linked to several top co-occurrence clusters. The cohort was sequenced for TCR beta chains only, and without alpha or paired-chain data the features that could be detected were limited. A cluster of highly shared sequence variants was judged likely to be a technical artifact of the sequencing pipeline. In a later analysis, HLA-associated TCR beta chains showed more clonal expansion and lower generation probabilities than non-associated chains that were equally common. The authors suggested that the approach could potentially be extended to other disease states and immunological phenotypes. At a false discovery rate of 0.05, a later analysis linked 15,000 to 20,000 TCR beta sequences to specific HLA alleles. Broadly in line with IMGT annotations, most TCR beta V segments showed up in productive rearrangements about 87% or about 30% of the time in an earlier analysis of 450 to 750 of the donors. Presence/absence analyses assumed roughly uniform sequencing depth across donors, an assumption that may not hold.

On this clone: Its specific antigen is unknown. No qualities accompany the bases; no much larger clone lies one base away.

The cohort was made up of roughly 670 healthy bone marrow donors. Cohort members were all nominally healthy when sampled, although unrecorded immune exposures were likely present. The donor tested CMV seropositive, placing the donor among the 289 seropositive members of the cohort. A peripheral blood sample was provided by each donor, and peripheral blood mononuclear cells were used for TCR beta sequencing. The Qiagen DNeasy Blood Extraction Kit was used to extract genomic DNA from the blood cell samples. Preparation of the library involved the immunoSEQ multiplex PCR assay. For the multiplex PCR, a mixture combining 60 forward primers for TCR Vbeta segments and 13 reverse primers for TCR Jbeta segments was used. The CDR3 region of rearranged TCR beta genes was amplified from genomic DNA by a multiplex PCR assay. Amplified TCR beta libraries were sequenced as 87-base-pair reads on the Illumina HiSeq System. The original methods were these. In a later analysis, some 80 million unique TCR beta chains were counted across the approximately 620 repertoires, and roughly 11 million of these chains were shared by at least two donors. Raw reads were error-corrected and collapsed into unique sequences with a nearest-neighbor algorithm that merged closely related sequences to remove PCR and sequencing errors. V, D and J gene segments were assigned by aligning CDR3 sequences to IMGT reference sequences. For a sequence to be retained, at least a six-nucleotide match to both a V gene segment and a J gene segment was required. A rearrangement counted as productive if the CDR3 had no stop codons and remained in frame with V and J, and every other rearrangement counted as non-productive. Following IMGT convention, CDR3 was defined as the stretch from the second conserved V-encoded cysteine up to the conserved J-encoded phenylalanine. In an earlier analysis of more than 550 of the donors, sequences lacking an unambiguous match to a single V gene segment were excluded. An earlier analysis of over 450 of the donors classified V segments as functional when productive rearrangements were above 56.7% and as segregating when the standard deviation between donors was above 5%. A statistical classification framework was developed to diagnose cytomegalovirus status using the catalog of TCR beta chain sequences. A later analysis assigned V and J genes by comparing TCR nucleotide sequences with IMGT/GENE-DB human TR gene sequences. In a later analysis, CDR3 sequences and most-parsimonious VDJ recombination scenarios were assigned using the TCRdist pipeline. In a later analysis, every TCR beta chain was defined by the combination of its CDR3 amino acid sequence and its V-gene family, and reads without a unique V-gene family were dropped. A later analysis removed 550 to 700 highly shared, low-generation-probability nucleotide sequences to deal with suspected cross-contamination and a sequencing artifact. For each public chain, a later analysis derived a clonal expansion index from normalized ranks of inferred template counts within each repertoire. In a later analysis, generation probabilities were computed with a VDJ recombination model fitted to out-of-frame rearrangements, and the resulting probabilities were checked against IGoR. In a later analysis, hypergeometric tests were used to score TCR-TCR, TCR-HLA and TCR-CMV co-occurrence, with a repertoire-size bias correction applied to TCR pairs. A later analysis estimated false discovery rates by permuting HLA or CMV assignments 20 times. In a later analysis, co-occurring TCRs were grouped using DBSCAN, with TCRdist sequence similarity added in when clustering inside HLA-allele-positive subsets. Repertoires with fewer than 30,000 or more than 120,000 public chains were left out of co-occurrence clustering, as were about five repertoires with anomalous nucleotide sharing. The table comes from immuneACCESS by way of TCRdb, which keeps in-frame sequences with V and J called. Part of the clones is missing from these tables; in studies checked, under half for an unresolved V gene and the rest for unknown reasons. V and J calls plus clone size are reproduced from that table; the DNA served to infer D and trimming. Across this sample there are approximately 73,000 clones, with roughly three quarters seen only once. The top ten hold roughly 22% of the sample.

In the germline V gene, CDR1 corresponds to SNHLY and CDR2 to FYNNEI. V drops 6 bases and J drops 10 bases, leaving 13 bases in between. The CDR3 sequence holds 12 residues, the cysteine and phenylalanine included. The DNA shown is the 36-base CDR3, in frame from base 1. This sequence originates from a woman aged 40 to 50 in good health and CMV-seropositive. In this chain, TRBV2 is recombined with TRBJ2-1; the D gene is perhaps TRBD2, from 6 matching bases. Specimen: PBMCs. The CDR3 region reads CASSVTLAEQFF. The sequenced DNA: TGTGCCAGCAGCGTTACTCTAGCGGAGCAGTTCTTC.